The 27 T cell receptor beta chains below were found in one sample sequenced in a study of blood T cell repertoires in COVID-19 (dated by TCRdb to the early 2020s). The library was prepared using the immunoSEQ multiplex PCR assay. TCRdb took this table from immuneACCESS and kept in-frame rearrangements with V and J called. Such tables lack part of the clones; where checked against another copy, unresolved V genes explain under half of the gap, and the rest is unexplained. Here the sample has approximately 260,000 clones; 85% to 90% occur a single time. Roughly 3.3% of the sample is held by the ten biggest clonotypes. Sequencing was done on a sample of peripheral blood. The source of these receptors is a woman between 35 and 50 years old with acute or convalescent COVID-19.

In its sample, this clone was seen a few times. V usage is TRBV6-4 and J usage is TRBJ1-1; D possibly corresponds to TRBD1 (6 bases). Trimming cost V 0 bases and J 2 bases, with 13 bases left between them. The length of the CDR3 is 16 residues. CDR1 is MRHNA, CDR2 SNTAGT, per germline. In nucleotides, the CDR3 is TGTGCCAGCAGTGACTCCTACAGGGAGATAAACACTGAAGCTTTCTTT. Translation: CASSDSYREINTEAFF.

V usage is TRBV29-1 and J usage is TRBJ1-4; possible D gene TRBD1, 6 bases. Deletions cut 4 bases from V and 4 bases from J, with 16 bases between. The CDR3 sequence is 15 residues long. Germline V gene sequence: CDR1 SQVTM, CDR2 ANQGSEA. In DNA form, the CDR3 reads TGCAGCGTTGGAGGTTTTGGGGGCAATAATGAAAAACTGTTTTTT. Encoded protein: CSVGGFGGNNEKLFF.

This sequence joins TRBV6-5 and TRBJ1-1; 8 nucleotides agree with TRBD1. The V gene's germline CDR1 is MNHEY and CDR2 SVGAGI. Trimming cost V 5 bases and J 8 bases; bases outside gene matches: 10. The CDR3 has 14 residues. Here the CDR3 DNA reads TGTGCCAGCAGTCCGCCCGGGACAGGACTAGAAGCTTTCTTT. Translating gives CASSPPGTGLEAFF.

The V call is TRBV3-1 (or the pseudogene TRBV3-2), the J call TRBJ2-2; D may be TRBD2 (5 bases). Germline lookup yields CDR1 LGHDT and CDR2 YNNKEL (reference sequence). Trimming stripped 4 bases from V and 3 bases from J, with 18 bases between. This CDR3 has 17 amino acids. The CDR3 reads CASSRPLDGRDTGELFF. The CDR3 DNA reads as TGTGCCAGCAGCCGGCCCCTAGATGGGCGGGACACCGGGGAGCTGTTTTTT.

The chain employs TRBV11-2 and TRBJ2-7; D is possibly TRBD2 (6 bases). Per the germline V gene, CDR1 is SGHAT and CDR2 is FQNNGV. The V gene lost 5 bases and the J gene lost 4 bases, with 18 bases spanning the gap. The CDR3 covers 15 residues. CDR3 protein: CASSPFGQGGYEQYV. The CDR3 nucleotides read TGTGCCAGCAGCCCCTTCGGCCAGGGAGGTTACGAGCAGTACGTC.

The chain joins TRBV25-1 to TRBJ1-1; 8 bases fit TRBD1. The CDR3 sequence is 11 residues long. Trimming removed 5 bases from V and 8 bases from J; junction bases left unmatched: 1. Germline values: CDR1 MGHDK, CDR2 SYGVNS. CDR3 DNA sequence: TGTGCCAGCAGTAACAGGGGGGAAGCTTTCTTT. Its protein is CASSNRGEAFF.

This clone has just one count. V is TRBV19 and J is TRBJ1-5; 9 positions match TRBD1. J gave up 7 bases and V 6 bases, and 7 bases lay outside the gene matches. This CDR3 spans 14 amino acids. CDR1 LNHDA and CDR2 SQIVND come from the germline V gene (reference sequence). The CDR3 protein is CASRWGQGGQPQHF. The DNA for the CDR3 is TGTGCCAGTAGATGGGGACAGGGAGGCCAGCCCCAGCATTTT.

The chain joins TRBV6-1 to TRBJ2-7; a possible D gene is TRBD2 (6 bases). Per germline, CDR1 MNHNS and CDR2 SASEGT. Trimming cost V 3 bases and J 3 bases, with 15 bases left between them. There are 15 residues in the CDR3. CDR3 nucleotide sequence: TGTGCCAGCAGTGAGAACGGGACTCCTTTCTACGAGCAGTACGTC. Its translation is CASSENGTPFYEQYV.

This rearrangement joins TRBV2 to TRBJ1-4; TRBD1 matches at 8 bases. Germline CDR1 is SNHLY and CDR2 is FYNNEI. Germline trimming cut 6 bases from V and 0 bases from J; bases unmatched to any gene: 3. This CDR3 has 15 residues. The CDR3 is CASRRDRSTNEKLFF. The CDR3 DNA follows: TGTGCCAGCAGGAGGGACAGGTCAACTAATGAAAAACTGTTTTTT.

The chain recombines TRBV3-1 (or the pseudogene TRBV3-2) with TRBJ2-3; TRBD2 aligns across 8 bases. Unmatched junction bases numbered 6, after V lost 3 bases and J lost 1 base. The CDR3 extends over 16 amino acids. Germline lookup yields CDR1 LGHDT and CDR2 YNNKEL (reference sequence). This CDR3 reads CASSQGTRGRTDTQYF. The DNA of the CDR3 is TGTGCCAGCAGCCAGGGGACTAGGGGACGCACAGATACGCAGTATTTT.

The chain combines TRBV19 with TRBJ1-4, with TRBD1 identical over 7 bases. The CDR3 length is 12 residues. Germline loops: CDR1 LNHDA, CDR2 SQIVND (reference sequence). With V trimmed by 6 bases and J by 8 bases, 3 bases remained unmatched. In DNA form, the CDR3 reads TGTGCCAGTAGACAGGGGACCGAAAAACTGTTTTTT. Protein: CASRQGTEKLFF.

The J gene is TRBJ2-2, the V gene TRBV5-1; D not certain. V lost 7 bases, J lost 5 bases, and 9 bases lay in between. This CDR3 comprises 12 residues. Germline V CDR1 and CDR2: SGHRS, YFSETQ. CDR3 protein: CASGTPTGELFF. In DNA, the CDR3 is TGCGCCAGCGGTACACCGACCGGGGAGCTGTTTTTT.

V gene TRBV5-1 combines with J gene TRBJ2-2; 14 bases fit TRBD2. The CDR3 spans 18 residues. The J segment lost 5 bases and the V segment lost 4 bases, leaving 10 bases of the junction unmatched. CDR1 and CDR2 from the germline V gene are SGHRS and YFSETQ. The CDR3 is CASSPPGLAGGGTGELFF. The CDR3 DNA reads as TGCGCCAGCAGCCCCCCCGGACTAGCGGGGGGTGGGACCGGGGAGCTGTTTTTT.

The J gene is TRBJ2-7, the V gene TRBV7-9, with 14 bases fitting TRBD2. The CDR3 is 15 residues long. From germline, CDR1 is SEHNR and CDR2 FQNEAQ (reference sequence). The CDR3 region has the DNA TGTGCCAGCAGCATCAGTGGGACTAGCGGGGGACTGGGTATTGTC. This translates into CASSISGTSGGLGIV.

CDR3 loop: CASSYQGGPQETQYF. CDR3 DNA sequence: TGTGCCAGCAGTTATCAAGGAGGGCCCCAAGAGACCCAGTACTTC. The V and J genes are TRBV6-5 and TRBJ2-5, with D maybe TRBD2 (6 bases). This CDR3 contains 15 residues. Germline CDR1 and CDR2: MNHEY and SVGAGI. V gave up 3 bases and J gave up 1 base, with 12 bases separating them.

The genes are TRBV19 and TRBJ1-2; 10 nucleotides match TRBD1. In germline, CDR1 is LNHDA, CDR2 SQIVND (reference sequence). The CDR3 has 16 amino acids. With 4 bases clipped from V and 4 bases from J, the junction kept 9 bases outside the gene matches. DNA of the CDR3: TGTGCCAGTAGTACTGGACAGGGGGGAAGAGGCTATGGCTACACCTTC. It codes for CASSTGQGGRGYGYTF.

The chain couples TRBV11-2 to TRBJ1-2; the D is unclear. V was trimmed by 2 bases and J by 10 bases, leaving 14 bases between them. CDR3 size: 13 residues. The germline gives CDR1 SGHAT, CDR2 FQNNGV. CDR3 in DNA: TGTGCCAGCAGCTTATCCCGGGCGGGAACCTACACCTTC. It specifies CASSLSRAGTYTF.

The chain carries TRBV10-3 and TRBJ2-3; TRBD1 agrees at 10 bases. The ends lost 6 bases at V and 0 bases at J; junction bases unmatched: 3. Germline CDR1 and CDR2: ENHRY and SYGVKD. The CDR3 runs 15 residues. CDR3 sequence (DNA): TGTGCCATCAGACCGGGACAGGGGAGCACAGATACGCAGTATTTT. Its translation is CAIRPGQGSTDTQYF.

CDR3 sequence (DNA): TGTGCCAGCAGCTTGGACAGGGCCCCTGAAGCTTTCTTT. This sequence encodes CASSLDRAPEAFF. The chain has TRBV5-4 and TRBJ1-1; D is possibly TRBD1 (6 bases). Trimming took 0 bases from V and 6 from J, leaving 9 bases between them. Germline CDR1 reads SGHNT; CDR2 reads YYREEE (reference sequence). This CDR3 contains 13 residues.

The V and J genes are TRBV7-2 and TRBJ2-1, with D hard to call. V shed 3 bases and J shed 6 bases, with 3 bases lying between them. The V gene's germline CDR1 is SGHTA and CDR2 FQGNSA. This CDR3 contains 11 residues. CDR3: CASSFRNEQFF. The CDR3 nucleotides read TGTGCCAGCAGCTTTCGCAATGAGCAGTTCTTC. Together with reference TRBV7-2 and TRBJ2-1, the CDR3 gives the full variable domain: GAGVSQSPSNKVTEKGKDVELRCDPISGHTALYWYRQSLGQGLEFLIYFQGNSAPDKSGLPSDRFSAERTGGSVSTLTIQRTQQEDSAVYLCASSFRNEQFFGPGTRLTVL.

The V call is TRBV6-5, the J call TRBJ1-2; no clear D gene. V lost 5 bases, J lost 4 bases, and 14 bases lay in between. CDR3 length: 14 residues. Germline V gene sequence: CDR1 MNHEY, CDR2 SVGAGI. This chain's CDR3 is CASSQERVTYGYTF. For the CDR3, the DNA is TGTGCCAGCAGTCAGGAGAGGGTTACCTATGGCTACACCTTC.

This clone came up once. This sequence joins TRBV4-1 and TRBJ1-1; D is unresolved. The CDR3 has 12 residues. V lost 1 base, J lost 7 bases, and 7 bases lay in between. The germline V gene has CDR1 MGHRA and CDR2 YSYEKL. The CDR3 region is CASSQGRVEAFF. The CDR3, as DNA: TGCGCCAGCAGCCAAGGTCGGGTTGAAGCTTTCTTT.

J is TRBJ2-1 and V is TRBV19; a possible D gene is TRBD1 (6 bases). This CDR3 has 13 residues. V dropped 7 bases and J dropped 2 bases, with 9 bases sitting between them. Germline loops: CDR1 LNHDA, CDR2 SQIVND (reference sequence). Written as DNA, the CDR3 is TGTGCCAGTACTCGGACAGCCTACAATGAGCAGTTCTTC. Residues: CASTRTAYNEQFF.

CDR3 DNA sequence: TGTGCCAGTAGTGGAGGACAGGGCGGCAATCAGCCCCAGCATTTT. The encoded protein is CASSGGQGGNQPQHF. The rearrangement links TRBV19 to TRBJ1-5; 8 bases are a match to TRBD1. Germline assignment: CDR1 LNHDA and CDR2 SQIVND (reference sequence). There are 15 residues in the CDR3. The ends lost 5 bases at V and 2 bases at J; junction bases unmatched: 5.

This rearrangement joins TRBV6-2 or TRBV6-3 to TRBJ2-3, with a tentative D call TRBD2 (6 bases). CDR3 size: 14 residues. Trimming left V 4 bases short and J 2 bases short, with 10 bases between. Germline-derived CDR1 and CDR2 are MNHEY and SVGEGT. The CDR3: CASSSGGATDTQYF. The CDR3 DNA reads TGTGCCAGCAGTTCCGGAGGGGCCACAGATACGCAGTATTTT.

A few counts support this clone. DNA for the CDR3: TGTGCCATCAGTGAGTCACATCCTGGGACAGCCTATGGCTACACCTTC. This gives the protein CAISESHPGTAYGYTF. The chain links TRBV10-3 to TRBJ1-2, with TRBD1 identical over 7 bases. There are 16 residues in the CDR3. Losses at the gene ends were 0 bases for V and 4 bases for J; bases not matched to a gene: 8. Germline V gene lookup returns CDR1 ENHRY and CDR2 SYGVKD.

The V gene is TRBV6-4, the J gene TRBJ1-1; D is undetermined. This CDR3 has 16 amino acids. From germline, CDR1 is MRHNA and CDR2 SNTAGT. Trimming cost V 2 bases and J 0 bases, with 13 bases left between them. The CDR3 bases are TGTGCCAGCAGTGACGCCGCGTTGGTCATGAACACTGAAGCTTTCTTT. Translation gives CASSDAALVMNTEAFF.